A selection of T cell receptor beta chains follows, all from one sample in a study of cytomegalovirus exposure and HLA in healthy donors. Only in-frame clones appear in the TCRdb table, and some are missing; sequencing was by immunoSEQ multiplex PCR. The sample carries nearly 200,000 clones, about 77% recorded once. Sequencing used PBMCs. The receptor source for this set is a woman between 25 and 40 years old in good health and CMV-seropositive. Both conserved end residues are part of each CDR3. D genes are given only for firm matches. Where a row states a size, it is once, few, many or the class of an expanded clone; other rows omit it.

clone_size j_call d_call v_call cdr3_nt cdr3_aa
NA TRBJ2-3 NA TRBV2 TGTGCCAGCAGTGAATATAGAGGGGGTAGAGATACGCAGTATTTT CASSEYRGGRDTQYF
NA TRBJ2-3 TRBD2 TRBV6-4 TGTGCCAGCAGTGCCTTAGCGGGGGGACACACAGATACGCAGTATTTT CASSALAGGHTDTQYF
NA TRBJ1-2 TRBD1 TRBV6-5 TGTGCCAGCAAACGCGACCCACAGGGGGCGCGGGGCTACACCTTC CASKRDPQGARGYTF
NA TRBJ2-5 TRBD2 TRBV11-2 TGTGCCAGCAGCCCGGGAGGGAGGCAGACCCAGTACTTC CASSPGGRQTQYF
NA TRBJ1-5 TRBD1 TRBV6-5 TGTGCCACAGGGGCCACAGGGGATACTCAGCCCCAGCATTTT CATGATGDTQPQHF
NA TRBJ1-5 NA TRBV28 TGTGCCAGCAGTTTACGGGGGTACAATCAGCCCCAGCATTTT CASSLRGYNQPQHF
NA TRBJ2-5 TRBD2 TRBV11-1 TGTGCCAGCAGCTCGGCGGGGGGGCCAAACCAAGAGACCCAGTACTTC CASSSAGGPNQETQYF
NA TRBJ2-7 NA TRBV9 TGTGCCAGCAGCGTAGCCACTAGCCCCGCCTACGAGCAGTACTTC CASSVATSPAYEQYF
NA TRBJ2-6 NA TRBV18 TGTGCCAGCTCACCAGGCCAGACTCCCTCTGGGGCCAACGTCCTGACTTTC CASSPGQTPSGANVLTF
NA TRBJ1-3 NA TRBV18 TGTGCCAGCTCAGCTACAGGGTCCTCTGGAAACACCATATATTTT CASSATGSSGNTIYF
few TRBJ2-3 NA TRBV30 TGTGCCTGGAGTGTACAGGGGGGGGGTTCAGATACGCAGTATTTT CAWSVQGGGSDTQYF
NA TRBJ1-6 NA TRBV4-2 TGTGCCAGCAGCCAAGTGTCAGGGTACGGTTCACCCCTCCACTTT CASSQVSGYGSPLHF
NA TRBJ2-7 NA TRBV7-2 TGTGCCAGCAGCCCCCGACAGCCCCAACTGTACTTC CASSPRQPQLYF
few TRBJ2-7 TRBD2 TRBV4-3 TGCGCCAGCAGCCAGACTAGCGGTACTATTTACGAGCAGTACTTC CASSQTSGTIYEQYF
once TRBJ2-3 NA TRBV9 TGTGCCAGCAGCGTACACGGGGGAGTCGGCGATACGCAGTATTTT CASSVHGGVGDTQYF
NA TRBJ1-6 NA TRBV6-1 TGTGCCAGCCGTCAGGGAAGTAATTCACCCCTCCACTTT CASRQGSNSPLHF
NA TRBJ2-7 TRBD2 TRBV30 TGTGCCTGGAGGGTAGCGGGAGAGAAGCAGTACTTC CAWRVAGEKQYF
NA TRBJ2-2 NA TRBV5-6 TGTGCCAGCAGCTCTGGTTTAGGGGTTCCCGGGGAGCTGTTTTTT CASSSGLGVPGELFF
NA TRBJ2-3 NA TRBV28 TGTGCCAGCAGGCCCCCCGGGGTCACAGATACGCAGTATTTT CASRPPGVTDTQYF
NA TRBJ2-5 NA TRBV20-1 TGCAGTGCTAGAGCCCCAGTTACCCAGTACTTC CSARAPVTQYF
NA TRBJ1-1 TRBD1 TRBV29-1 TGCAGCGTTGTGGGACAGGGAAGTGGTACTGAAGCTTTCTTT CSVVGQGSGTEAFF
NA TRBJ1-6 NA TRBV7-3 TGTGCCAGCAGCTTGGGGCAGACTCAAAATTCACCCCTCCACTTT CASSLGQTQNSPLHF
NA TRBJ1-1 NA TRBV27 TGTGCCAGCAGTTTGATCCAGGGGAACACTGAAGCTTTCTTT CASSLIQGNTEAFF
NA TRBJ1-1 NA TRBV18 TGTGCCAGCTCACCAATCTTGGTACGGGAGGACACTGAAGCTTTCTTT CASSPILVREDTEAFF